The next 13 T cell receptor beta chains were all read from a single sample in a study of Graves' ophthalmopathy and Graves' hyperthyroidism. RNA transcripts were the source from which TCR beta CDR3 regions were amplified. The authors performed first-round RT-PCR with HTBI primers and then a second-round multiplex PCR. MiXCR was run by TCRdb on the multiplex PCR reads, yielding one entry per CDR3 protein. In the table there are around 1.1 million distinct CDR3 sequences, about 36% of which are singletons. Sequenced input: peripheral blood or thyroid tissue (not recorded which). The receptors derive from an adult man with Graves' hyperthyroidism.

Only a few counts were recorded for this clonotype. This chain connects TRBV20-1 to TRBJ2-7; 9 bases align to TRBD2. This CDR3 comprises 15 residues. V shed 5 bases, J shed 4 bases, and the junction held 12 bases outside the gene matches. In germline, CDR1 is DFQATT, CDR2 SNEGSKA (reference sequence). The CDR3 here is CSAPDWRGGLYEQYF. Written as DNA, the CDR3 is TGCAGTGCTCCCGACTGGCGGGGGGGCTTATACGAGCAGTACTTC.

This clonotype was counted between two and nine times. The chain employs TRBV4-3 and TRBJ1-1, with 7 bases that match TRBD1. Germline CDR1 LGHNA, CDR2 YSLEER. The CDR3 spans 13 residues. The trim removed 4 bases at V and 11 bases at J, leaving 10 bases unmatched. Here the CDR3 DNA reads TGCGCCAGCAGCCGTACAAAGACAGGGCACGCTTTCTTT. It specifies CASSRTKTGHAFF.

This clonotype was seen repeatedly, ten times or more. This chain's CDR3 is CASSEDRSYEQYF. The CDR3 DNA follows: TGCGCCAGCAGCGAGGACAGGTCCTACGAGCAGTACTTC. The chain uses TRBV5-1 and TRBJ2-7, with 7 bases matching TRBD1. The V gene end was trimmed by 4 bases and the J gene end by 1 base; junction bases not matched to a gene: 2. CDR1 and CDR2 (germline): SGHRS, YFSETQ. This CDR3 comprises 13 residues. The entire variable domain, with the rest obtained from reference TRBV5-1 and TRBJ2-7, is as follows: KAGVTQTPRYLIKTRGQQVTLSCSPISGHRSVSWYQQTPGQGLQFLFEYFSETQRNKGNFPGRFSGRQFSNSRSEMNVSTLELGDSALYLCASSEDRSYEQYFGPGTRLTVT.

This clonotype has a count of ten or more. The CDR3 DNA follows: TGCGCCAGCAGCCTGGGGACAGCCTACACCGGGGAGCTGTTTTTT. Its protein is CASSLGTAYTGELFF. This chain connects TRBV4-3 to TRBJ2-2, with 7 bases lining up with TRBD1. The junction had 5 bases not matched to a gene; V was cut back by 4 bases and J by 3 bases. Germline lookup yields CDR1 LGHNA and CDR2 YSLEER. CDR3 length: 15 residues.

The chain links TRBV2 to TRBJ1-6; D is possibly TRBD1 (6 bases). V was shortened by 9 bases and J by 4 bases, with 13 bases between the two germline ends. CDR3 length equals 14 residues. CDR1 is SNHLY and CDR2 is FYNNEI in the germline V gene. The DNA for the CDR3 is TGTGCCAGTACCTCCGGACAGTATAATTCACCCCTCCACTTT. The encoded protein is CASTSGQYNSPLHF.

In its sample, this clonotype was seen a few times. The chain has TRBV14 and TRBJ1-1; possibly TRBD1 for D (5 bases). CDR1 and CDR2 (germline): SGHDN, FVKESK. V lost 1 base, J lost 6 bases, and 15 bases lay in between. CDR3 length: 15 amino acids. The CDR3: CASSQVRLQGAEAFF. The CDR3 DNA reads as TGTGCCAGCAGCCAAGTTCGGTTGCAAGGGGCTGAAGCTTTCTTT.

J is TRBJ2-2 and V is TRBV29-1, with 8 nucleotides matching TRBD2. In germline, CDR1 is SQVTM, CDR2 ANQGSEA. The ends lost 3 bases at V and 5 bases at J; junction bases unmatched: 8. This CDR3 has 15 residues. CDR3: CSVDGRGEGTGELFF. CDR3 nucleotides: TGCAGCGTTGACGGGAGGGGGGAAGGGACCGGGGAGCTGTTTTTT.

The CDR3 reads CSARHSAASSYEQYF. DNA of the CDR3: TGCAGTGCTAGACACTCGGCAGCCTCTTCCTACGAGCAGTACTTC. The chain is built from TRBV20-1 and TRBJ2-7; no firm D call. The V end lost 2 bases, the J end lost 1 base, and 15 bases lay between the germline ends. This CDR3 has 15 amino acids. Germline V gene sequence: CDR1 DFQATT, CDR2 SNEGSKA (reference sequence).

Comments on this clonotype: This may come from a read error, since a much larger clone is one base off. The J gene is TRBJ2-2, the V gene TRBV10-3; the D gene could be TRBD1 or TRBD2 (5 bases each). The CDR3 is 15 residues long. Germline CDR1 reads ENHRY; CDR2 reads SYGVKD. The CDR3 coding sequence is TGTGCCATCAGTGACTGGGGGTCGAGCACCGGGGAGCTGCTTTTT. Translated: CAISDWGSSTGELLF.

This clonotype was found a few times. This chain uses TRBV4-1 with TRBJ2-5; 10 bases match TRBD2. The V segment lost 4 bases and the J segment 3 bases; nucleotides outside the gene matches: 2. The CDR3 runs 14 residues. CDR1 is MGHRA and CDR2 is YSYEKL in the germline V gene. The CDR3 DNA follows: TGCGCCAGCAGCCCCCTAGCGGGAGAAGAGACCCAGTACTTC. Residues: CASSPLAGEETQYF.

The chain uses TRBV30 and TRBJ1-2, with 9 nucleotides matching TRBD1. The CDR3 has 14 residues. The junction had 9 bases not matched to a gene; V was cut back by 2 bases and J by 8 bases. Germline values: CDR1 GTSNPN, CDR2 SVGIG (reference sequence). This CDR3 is CAWSPDRGSGGYTF. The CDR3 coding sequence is TGTGCCTGGAGTCCGGACAGGGGCTCAGGGGGCTACACCTTC.

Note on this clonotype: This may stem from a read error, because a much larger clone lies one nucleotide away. The DNA for the CDR3 is TGCAGTGCTAGAGACGGGCGGGTCAATTCACCCCCCCACTTT. Translation gives CSARDGRVNSPPHF. The chain joins TRBV20-1 to TRBJ1-6; D is unclear. This CDR3 is 14 amino acids long. Germline lookup yields CDR1 DFQATT and CDR2 SNEGSKA (reference sequence).

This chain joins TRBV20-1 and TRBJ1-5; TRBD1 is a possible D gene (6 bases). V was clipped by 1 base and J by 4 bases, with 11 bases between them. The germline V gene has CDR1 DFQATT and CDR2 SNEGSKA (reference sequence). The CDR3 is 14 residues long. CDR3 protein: CSARVRDKNQPQHF. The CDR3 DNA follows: TGCAGTGCTAGAGTGAGGGACAAAAATCAGCCCCAGCATTTT.